This T cell receptor beta chain derives from a study of Graves' ophthalmopathy and Graves' hyperthyroidism. Turning to the study itself: Over 18 months of follow-up, stable hyperthyroidism required that no ophthalmopathy appear.

CDR1 and CDR2 (germline): DFQATT, SNEGSKA (reference sequence). The V segment lost 6 bases and the J segment 3 bases; nucleotides outside the gene matches: 1. The CDR3 loop spans 12 amino acids. The sequenced template was RNA, covering the TCR beta CDR3 region. First-round RT-PCR used HTBI primers; second-round multiplex PCR followed. Each CDR3 protein gets one entry after TCRdb re-called the multiplex PCR reads with MiXCR. The sample contains about 550,000 distinct CDR3 sequences, less than 45% of which appear only once. This clonotype was found a few times. Material for sequencing was peripheral blood or thyroid tissue (not recorded which). The TCR was taken from an adult man with Graves' hyperthyroidism. This chain joins TRBV20-1 and TRBJ2-7; TRBD1 aligns across 11 bases. CDR3 sequence reads: CSAGTGGYEQYF. CDR3 bases: TGCAGTGCCGGGACAGGGGGCTACGAGCAGTACTTC.